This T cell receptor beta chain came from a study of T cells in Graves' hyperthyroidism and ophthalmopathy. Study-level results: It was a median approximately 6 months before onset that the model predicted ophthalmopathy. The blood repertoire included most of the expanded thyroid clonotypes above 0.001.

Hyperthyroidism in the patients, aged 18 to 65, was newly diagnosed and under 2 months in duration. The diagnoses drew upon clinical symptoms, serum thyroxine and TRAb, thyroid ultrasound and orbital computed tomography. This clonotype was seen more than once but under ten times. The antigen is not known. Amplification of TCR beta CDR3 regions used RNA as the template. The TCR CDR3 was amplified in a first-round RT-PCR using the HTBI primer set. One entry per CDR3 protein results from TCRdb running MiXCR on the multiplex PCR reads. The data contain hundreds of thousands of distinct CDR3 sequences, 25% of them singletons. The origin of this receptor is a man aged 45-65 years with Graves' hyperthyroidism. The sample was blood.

In DNA form, the CDR3 reads TGTGCCAGCAGCTTGCCCCAGGGAAAGACCCAGTACTTC. Translation: CASSLPQGKTQYF. The rearrangement joins TRBV5-6 to TRBJ2-5, with D maybe TRBD1 (5 bases). Germline V gives CDR1 SGHDT, CDR2 YYEEEE. Trimming left V 1 base short and J 6 bases short, with 10 bases between. The CDR3 loop spans 13 amino acids.